One and the same sample provided the 20 T cell receptor beta chains below, sequenced in a study of CD8 T cells in ankylosing spondylitis. TCRdb called the 5' RACE reads again in MiXCR, with one record for every CDR3 protein. Of around 10,000 distinct CDR3 sequences detected, roughly 6% appear once; the ten largest clones hold roughly 37%. Material for sequencing was blood, either unsorted or a sorted T cell fraction (not recorded which). The source of these receptors is a female donor with ankylosing spondylitis or in good health (not recorded which).

This clonotype has at least ten counts. The V and J genes are TRBV9 and TRBJ2-7; maybe TRBD2 (6 bases). The V and J ends lost 3 bases and 0 bases respectively, with 13 bases between them. Germline V gene sequence: CDR1 SGDLS, CDR2 YYNGEE. The CDR3 sequence is 15 residues long. The CDR3 DNA reads TGTGCCAGCAGCGAGAGGGACGGGAGCTCCTACGAGCAGTACTTC. It translates to CASSERDGSSYEQYF.

J is TRBJ2-3 and V is TRBV9, with D perhaps matching TRBD2 (5 bases). CDR1 and CDR2 from the germline V gene are SGDLS and YYNGEE. V was pared by 4 bases and J by 4 bases, with 13 bases between. This CDR3 region has 14 residues. The CDR3 sequence is CASSPQRAADTQYF. The DNA of the CDR3 is TGTGCCAGCAGCCCCCAGAGGGCCGCAGATACGCAGTATTTT.

This clonotype was detected only a few times. This sequence joins TRBV29-1 and TRBJ1-1; the D is unclear. CDR1 is SQVTM, CDR2 ANQGSEA, per germline. The CDR3 has 12 residues. V was shortened by 2 bases and J by 5 bases, with 9 bases between the two germline ends. CDR3 nucleotides: TGCAGCGTTGAATCCCGAGGGACTGAAGCTTTCTTT. Amino acid sequence: CSVESRGTEAFF.

This clonotype was observed at least ten times. V is TRBV9 and J is TRBJ2-7, with D possibly being TRBD1 (5 bases). Germline V CDR1 and CDR2: SGDLS, YYNGEE. Trimming left V 1 base short and J 5 bases short, with 19 bases between. The CDR3 runs 16 residues. The CDR3 DNA follows: TGTGCCAGCAGCGTAAAAAATGGAAGGGGTACCGACGAGCAGTACTTC. The encoded protein is CASSVKNGRGTDEQYF.

This clonotype was seen many times. The J gene is TRBJ2-7, the V gene TRBV9; 7 positions agree with TRBD1. Germline assignment: CDR1 SGDLS and CDR2 YYNGEE. The CDR3 totals 15 residues. Trimming removed 0 bases from V and 0 bases from J; junction bases left unmatched: 3. The CDR3 DNA is TGTGCCAGCAGCGTAGCCTGGGACAGCTCCTACGAGCAGTACTTC. This gives the protein CASSVAWDSSYEQYF.

The J gene is TRBJ2-1, the V gene TRBV9; tentatively, D is TRBD2 (5 bases). CDR1 and CDR2 (germline): SGDLS, YYNGEE. The CDR3 loop spans 16 amino acids. V was trimmed by 0 bases and J by 2 bases, leaving 12 bases between them. CDR3 region: CASSVGGSPTYNEQFF. As DNA, the CDR3 is TGTGCCAGCAGCGTAGGTGGGAGTCCTACCTACAATGAGCAGTTCTTC.

At least ten counts were recorded for this clonotype. The chain recombines TRBV9 with TRBJ2-7; 10 bases align to TRBD2. The junction had 4 bases not matched to a gene; V was cut back by 3 bases and J by 4 bases. Germline loops: CDR1 SGDLS, CDR2 YYNGEE. The CDR3 extends over 14 amino acids. CDR3 amino acids: CASSDSSGGYEQYF. The CDR3 coding sequence is TGTGCCAGCAGCGACTCTAGCGGGGGTTACGAGCAGTACTTC. The full variable domain, completed using reference TRBV9 and TRBJ2-7, is DSGVTQTPKHLITATGQRVTLRCSPRSGDLSVYWYQQSLDQGLQFLIQYYNGEERAKGNILERFSAQQFPDLHSELNLSSLELGDSALYFCASSDSSGGYEQYFGPGTRLTVT.

There are many counts of this clonotype. This chain uses TRBV9 with TRBJ2-1; unclear D gene. Germline CDR1 reads SGDLS; CDR2 reads YYNGEE. The length of the CDR3 is 14 residues. V gave up 3 bases and J gave up 8 bases, with 15 bases separating them. The CDR3 protein is CASSARTSPYEQFF. Here the CDR3 DNA reads TGTGCCAGCAGCGCCCGGACGTCTCCGTATGAGCAGTTCTTC.

This clonotype was seen at least ten times. The gene calls are TRBV9 and TRBJ2-1; a weak D match, TRBD2 (5 bases). Germline V gene lookup returns CDR1 SGDLS and CDR2 YYNGEE. V gave up 4 bases and J gave up 8 bases, with 22 bases separating them. The CDR3 covers 16 residues. The chain's CDR3 is CASSQFGGRMSDEQFF. The CDR3 DNA sequence: TGTGCCAGCAGCCAATTCGGCGGGCGGATGAGCGATGAGCAGTTCTTC.

By proportion, this clonotype is medium-sized. V and J are TRBV9 and TRBJ1-2, with D uncertain. The CDR3 loop spans 13 amino acids. Per the germline V gene, CDR1 is SGDLS and CDR2 is YYNGEE. Trimming pared 4 bases from V and 1 base from J, leaving 8 bases between. CDR3 loop: CASSKSGNYGYTF. As DNA, the CDR3 is TGTGCCAGCAGCAAATCTGGTAACTATGGCTACACCTTC.

This clonotype was seen at least ten times. The chain employs TRBV9 and TRBJ1-3, with a weak D call TRBD1 (5 bases). V was trimmed by 4 bases and J by 0 bases, leaving 11 bases between them. This CDR3 contains 15 residues. Looked up from germline, CDR1 is SGDLS and CDR2 is YYNGEE. In DNA form, the CDR3 reads TGTGCCAGCAGCCCCGCAGGGAGCTCTGGAAACACCATATATTTT. This codes for CASSPAGSSGNTIYF. Full variable domain (missing parts from reference TRBV9 and TRBJ1-3): DSGVTQTPKHLITATGQRVTLRCSPRSGDLSVYWYQQSLDQGLQFLIQYYNGEERAKGNILERFSAQQFPDLHSELNLSSLELGDSALYFCASSPAGSSGNTIYFGEGSWLTVV.

The chain joins TRBV9 to TRBJ2-7; no clear D. Per the germline V gene, CDR1 is SGDLS and CDR2 is YYNGEE. This CDR3 contains 14 residues. V lost 0 bases, J lost 2 bases, and 9 bases lay in between. This CDR3 reads CASSVGFLTYEQYF. CDR3 bases: TGTGCCAGCAGCGTAGGTTTCTTAACCTACGAGCAGTACTTC.

The gene calls are TRBV9 and TRBJ2-7; D is possibly TRBD2 (6 bases). V gave up 4 bases and J gave up 7 bases, with 24 bases separating them. Per germline, CDR1 SGDLS and CDR2 YYNGEE. CDR3 length: 16 residues. Written as DNA, the CDR3 is TGTGCCAGCAGCCCGGACTTGTGGACCCCGGAGGGTGAGCAGTACTTC. Its protein is CASSPDLWTPEGEQYF.

By share of the sample, this clonotype is medium-sized. The gene calls are TRBV9 and TRBJ1-3, with D unclear. This CDR3 spans 15 amino acids. CDR1 is SGDLS, CDR2 YYNGEE, per germline. V gave up 0 bases and J gave up 2 bases, with 9 bases separating them. In DNA, the CDR3 is TGTGCCAGCAGCGTAGCTAGCAGCCCTGGAAACACCATATATTTT. Translated, it gives CASSVASSPGNTIYF.

Ten or more counts support this clonotype. The rearrangement joins TRBV9 to TRBJ2-1; 8 bases fit TRBD2. Germline CDR1 is SGDLS and CDR2 is YYNGEE. The CDR3 sequence is 15 residues long. The J segment lost 8 bases and the V segment lost 4 bases, leaving 11 bases of the junction unmatched. The CDR3 is CASSPGVSGGHEQFF. The CDR3 DNA follows: TGTGCCAGCAGCCCAGGGGTCAGCGGGGGACATGAGCAGTTCTTC. The whole variable domain, filled in from reference TRBV9 and TRBJ2-1, reads DSGVTQTPKHLITATGQRVTLRCSPRSGDLSVYWYQQSLDQGLQFLIQYYNGEERAKGNILERFSAQQFPDLHSELNLSSLELGDSALYFCASSPGVSGGHEQFFGPGTRLTVL.

This clonotype counts as medium-sized (0.01 to 0.1%). This chain joins TRBV9 and TRBJ2-3; TRBD2 matches at 8 bases. V dropped 4 bases and J dropped 0; count of bases not matched to a gene: 10. Germline V gene sequence: CDR1 SGDLS, CDR2 YYNGEE. This CDR3 contains 17 residues. This CDR3 reads CASSPKRGTTSTDTQYF. In nucleotides, the CDR3 is TGTGCCAGCAGCCCCAAGCGGGGGACCACTAGCACAGATACGCAGTATTTT. Filled out from reference TRBV9 and TRBJ2-3, the complete variable domain reads DSGVTQTPKHLITATGQRVTLRCSPRSGDLSVYWYQQSLDQGLQFLIQYYNGEERAKGNILERFSAQQFPDLHSELNLSSLELGDSALYFCASSPKRGTTSTDTQYFGPGTRLTVL.

Ten or more counts support this clonotype. The genes are TRBV9 and TRBJ1-1, with 10 positions matching TRBD1. This CDR3 region has 14 residues. Germline V gives CDR1 SGDLS, CDR2 YYNGEE. The trim removed 3 bases at V and 4 bases at J, leaving 3 bases unmatched. The CDR3 protein is CASSGRTGGTEAFF. As DNA, the CDR3 is TGTGCCAGCAGCGGACGGACAGGGGGCACTGAAGCTTTCTTT.

This clonotype showed up many times. This rearrangement joins TRBV9 to TRBJ2-1; 7 positions match TRBD1. This CDR3 has 16 residues. Germline assignment: CDR1 SGDLS and CDR2 YYNGEE. V lost 0 bases and J lost 3; bases outside the gene matches: 6. The CDR3, as DNA: TGTGCCAGCAGCGTAGAGGGGGCAGGCTACTACAATGAGCAGTTCTTC. It is translated as CASSVEGAGYYNEQFF.

By sample fraction, this clonotype is medium-sized. Written as DNA, the CDR3 is TGTGCCAGCAACTTAGGAGGGAGCTCCTACAATGAGCAGTTCTTC. Translating it yields CASNLGGSSYNEQFF. V usage is TRBV9 and J usage is TRBJ2-1; tentatively, D is TRBD2 (6 bases). The CDR3 covers 15 residues. V was trimmed by 6 bases and J by 0 bases, leaving 13 bases between them. CDR1 SGDLS and CDR2 YYNGEE come from the germline V gene.

The sample holds many counts of this clonotype. This rearrangement joins TRBV9 to TRBJ1-6; D is uncertain. The V end lost 4 bases, the J end lost 7 bases, and 12 bases lay between the germline ends. The germline CDR1 and CDR2 sequences are SGDLS and YYNGEE. The CDR3 is 14 amino acids. CDR3 sequence (DNA): TGTGCCAGCAGCCGAATGGGGAACAATTCACCCCTCCACTTT. Residues: CASSRMGNNSPLHF.